The clone carrying this TCR beta chain was detected many times. Its antigen remains unknown. TCRdb called the RT-PCR reads again in MiXCR, with one record for every CDR3 protein. Seen here are more than 500,000 distinct CDR3 sequences, roughly 12% observed once, and the top ten hold roughly 11%. This sample stems from a study of response to subunit inactivated influenza vaccine. Study outcomes and limitations: Authors suggested each seasonal flu vaccination may recruit only limited numbers of new T cells.

V was clipped by 2 bases and J by 0 bases, with 3 bases between them. The CDR3 is 13 residues long. Germline CDR1 reads LNHNV; CDR2 reads YYDKDF (reference sequence). The sample was also linked to a second study, of T cells expressing NK-cell markers. That work contributes: Synthesis of TCR beta cDNA relied on 5'RACE template switching carrying UMIs. Several experiments added an anti-gamma-delta TCR antibody to sort only alpha-beta TCR T cells. Expanded clones of NKG2C+ T cells had an unclear HCMV specificity.

The chain links TRBV15 to TRBJ2-3; D gene unclear. The sample was PBMCs from blood, taken on the day of vaccination. The receptor was isolated from a man aged 45-65 years who received an inactivated influenza vaccine. CDR3 bases: TGTGCCACCAGCAGATCTAGCACAGATACGCAGTATTTT. Translated: CATSRSSTDTQYF.